This T cell receptor beta chain derives from a study of cytomegalovirus exposure and HLA in healthy donors. The CDR3 covers 15 residues. CDR1 and CDR2 (germline): MNHNS, SASEGT. Trimming removed 1 base from V and 7 bases from J; junction bases left unmatched: 3. Primers for the PCR totalled 60 Vbeta and 13 Jbeta. TCRdb's copy holds only in-frame clones and misses some; the assay was immunoSEQ multiplex PCR. Of 90,000 to 120,000 clones in the sample, roughly 85% were seen once. This chain joins TRBV6-1 and TRBJ2-1, with 11 bases fitting TRBD2. The origin of this receptor is a man between 60 and 75 years old in good health and CMV-seropositive. Specimen: PBMCs. DNA for the CDR3: TGTGCCAGCAGTGAAGTAGCGGGGGGGCTGAATGAGCAGTTCTTC. It is translated as CASSEVAGGLNEQFF.